Below are 2 T cell receptor beta chains sequenced from a single sample in a study of identical twins. MiXCR, applied by TCRdb to the 5' RACE reads, yields one record per CDR3 protein. The sample yields 300,000 to 400,000 distinct CDR3 sequences, more than 9% seen once. The same specimen was also included in a second study, on yellow fever vaccine responses in identical twins.

The source material was CD8+ T cells sorted from blood. All receptors derive from a woman younger than 35 in good health.

This clonotype was recorded a few times. V gene TRBV3-1 combines with J gene TRBJ1-3, with a tentative D call TRBD1 (6 bases). The CDR3 is 14 residues long. Germline V gives CDR1 LGHDT, CDR2 YNNKEL (reference sequence). V gave up 3 bases and J gave up 8 bases, with 14 bases separating them. The CDR3 DNA follows: TGTGCCAGCAGCCATACAGGGTTCCGAGACACCATATATTTT. As protein: CASSHTGFRDTIYF. The full variable domain, its missing parts supplied by reference TRBV3-1 and TRBJ1-3, is DTAVSQTPKYLVTQMGNDKSIKCEQNLGHDTMYWYKQDSKKFLKIMFSYNNKELIINETVPNRFSPKSPDKAHLNLHINSLELGDSAVYFCASSHTGFRDTIYFGEGSWLTVV.

This clonotype was seen just once. The gene calls are TRBV4-1 and TRBJ2-5; D uncertain. The CDR3 totals 15 residues. V shed 0 bases and J shed 3 bases, with 11 bases lying between them. The germline CDR1 and CDR2 sequences are MGHRA and YSYEKL. CDR3 loop: CASSQEVARKETQYF. The CDR3 coding sequence is TGCGCCAGCAGCCAAGAGGTGGCCAGAAAAGAGACCCAGTACTTC.